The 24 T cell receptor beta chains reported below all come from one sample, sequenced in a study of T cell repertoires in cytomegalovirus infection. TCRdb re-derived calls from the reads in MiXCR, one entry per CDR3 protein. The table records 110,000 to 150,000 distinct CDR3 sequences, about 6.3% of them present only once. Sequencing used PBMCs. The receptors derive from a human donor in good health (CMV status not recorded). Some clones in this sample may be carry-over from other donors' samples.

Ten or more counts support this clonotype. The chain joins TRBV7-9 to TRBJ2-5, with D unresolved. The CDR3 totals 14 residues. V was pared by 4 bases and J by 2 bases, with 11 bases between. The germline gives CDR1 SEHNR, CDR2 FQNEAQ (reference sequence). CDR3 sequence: CASSSSLEQETQYF. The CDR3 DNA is TGTGCCAGCAGCTCCTCTTTGGAGCAAGAGACCCAGTACTTC.

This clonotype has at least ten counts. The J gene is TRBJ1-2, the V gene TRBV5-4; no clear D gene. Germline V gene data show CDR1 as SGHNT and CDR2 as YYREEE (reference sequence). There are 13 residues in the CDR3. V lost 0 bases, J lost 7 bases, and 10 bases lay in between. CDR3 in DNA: TGTGCCAGCAGCTTGGAAGGGCTTCGTGGCTACACCTTC. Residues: CASSLEGLRGYTF.

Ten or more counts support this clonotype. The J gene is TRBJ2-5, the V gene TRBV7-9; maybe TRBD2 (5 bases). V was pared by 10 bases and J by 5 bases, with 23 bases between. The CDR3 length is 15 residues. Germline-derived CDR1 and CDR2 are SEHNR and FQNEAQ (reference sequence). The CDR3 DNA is TGTGCCACCGCTCACGTCCTAGCTGGGTGGGAGACCCAGTACTTC. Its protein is CATAHVLAGWETQYF.

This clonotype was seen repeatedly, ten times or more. DNA of the CDR3: TGTGCCAGCAGTGGACTAGCGGGGTACAATGAGCAGTTCTTC. Its protein product is CASSGLAGYNEQFF. The V gene is TRBV2, the J gene TRBJ2-1; 11 bases are shared with TRBD2. Germline CDR1 reads SNHLY; CDR2 reads FYNNEI. After removal of 4 bases from V and 4 bases from J, the junction contained 0 bases not matched to a gene. This CDR3 has 14 residues.

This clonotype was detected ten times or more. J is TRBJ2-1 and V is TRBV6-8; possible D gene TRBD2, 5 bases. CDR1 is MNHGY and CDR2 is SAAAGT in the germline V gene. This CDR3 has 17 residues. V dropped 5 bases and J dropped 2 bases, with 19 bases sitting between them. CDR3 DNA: TGTGCCAGCAGTCGAGGGTCGGGTCCCTTACCCTACAATGAGCAGTTCTTC. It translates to CASSRGSGPLPYNEQFF.

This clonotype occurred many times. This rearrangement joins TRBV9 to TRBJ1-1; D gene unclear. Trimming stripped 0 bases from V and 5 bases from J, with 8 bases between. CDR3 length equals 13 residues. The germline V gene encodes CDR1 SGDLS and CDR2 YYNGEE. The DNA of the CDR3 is TGTGCCAGCAGCGTAGGAGGGCGTACTGAAGCTTTCTTT. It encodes CASSVGGRTEAFF.

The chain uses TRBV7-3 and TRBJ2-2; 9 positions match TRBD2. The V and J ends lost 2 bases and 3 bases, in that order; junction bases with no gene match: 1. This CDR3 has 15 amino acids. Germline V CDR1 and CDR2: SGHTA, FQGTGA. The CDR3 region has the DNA TGTGCCAGCAGCTTACTAGCGGGGTACACCGGGGAGCTGTTTTTT. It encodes CASSLLAGYTGELFF.

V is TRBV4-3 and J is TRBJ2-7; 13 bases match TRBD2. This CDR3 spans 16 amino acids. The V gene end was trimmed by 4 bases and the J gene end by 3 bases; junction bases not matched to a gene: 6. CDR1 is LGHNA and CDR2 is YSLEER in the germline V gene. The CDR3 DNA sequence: TGCGCCAGCAGCCTGGGGACTAGCGGGGCTGACTACGAGCAGTACTTC. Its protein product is CASSLGTSGADYEQYF.

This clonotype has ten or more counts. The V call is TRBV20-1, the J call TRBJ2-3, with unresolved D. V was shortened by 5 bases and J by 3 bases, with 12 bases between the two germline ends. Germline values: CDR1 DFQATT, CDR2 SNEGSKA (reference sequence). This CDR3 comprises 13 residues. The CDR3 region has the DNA TGCAGTGCTCCCTTACTTGGGACAGATACGCAGTATTTT. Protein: CSAPLLGTDTQYF.

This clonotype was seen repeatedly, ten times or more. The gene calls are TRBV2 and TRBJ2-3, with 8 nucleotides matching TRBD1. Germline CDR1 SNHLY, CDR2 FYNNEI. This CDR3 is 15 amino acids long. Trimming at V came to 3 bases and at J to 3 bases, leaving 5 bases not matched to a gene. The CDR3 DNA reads TGTGCCAGCAGTGAGGGCAGGGGGCGGACAGATACGCAGTATTTT. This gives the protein CASSEGRGRTDTQYF.

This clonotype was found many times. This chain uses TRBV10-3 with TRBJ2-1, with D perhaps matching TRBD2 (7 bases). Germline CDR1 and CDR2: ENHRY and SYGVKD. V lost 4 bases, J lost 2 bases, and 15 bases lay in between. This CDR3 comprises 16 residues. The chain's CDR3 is CAISVLGGRTYNEQFF. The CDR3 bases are TGTGCCATCAGTGTTCTCGGGGGGCGGACCTACAATGAGCAGTTCTTC.

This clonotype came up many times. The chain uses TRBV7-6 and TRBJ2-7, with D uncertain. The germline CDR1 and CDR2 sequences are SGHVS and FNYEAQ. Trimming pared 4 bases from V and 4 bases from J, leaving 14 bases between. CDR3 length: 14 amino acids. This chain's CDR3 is CASSSRAGGYEQYF. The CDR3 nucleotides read TGTGCCAGCAGCTCCCGGGCCGGCGGTTACGAGCAGTACTTC.

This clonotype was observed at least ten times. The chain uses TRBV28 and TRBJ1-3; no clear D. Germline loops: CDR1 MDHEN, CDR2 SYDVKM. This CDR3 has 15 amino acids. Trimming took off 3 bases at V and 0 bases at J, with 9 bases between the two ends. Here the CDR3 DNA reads TGTGCCAGCAGTTTCTCCGGGTACTCTGGAAACACCATATATTTT. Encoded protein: CASSFSGYSGNTIYF.

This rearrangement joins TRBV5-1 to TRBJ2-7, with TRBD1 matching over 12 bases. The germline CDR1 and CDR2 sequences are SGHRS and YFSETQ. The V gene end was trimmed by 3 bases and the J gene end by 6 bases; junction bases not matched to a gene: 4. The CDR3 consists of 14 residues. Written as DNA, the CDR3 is TGCGCCAGCAGCTGGGGGACAGGGGGCGCCGAGCAGTACTTC. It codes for CASSWGTGGAEQYF. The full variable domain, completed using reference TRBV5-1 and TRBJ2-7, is KAGVTQTPRYLIKTRGQQVTLSCSPISGHRSVSWYQQTPGQGLQFLFEYFSETQRNKGNFPGRFSGRQFSNSRSEMNVSTLELGDSALYLCASSWGTGGAEQYFGPGTRLTVT.

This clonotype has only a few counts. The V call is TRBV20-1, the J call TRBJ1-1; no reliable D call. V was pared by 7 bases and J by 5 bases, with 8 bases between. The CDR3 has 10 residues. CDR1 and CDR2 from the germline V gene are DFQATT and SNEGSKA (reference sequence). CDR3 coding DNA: TGCAGTGTGGGTCTTACTGAAGCTTTCTTT. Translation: CSVGLTEAFF.

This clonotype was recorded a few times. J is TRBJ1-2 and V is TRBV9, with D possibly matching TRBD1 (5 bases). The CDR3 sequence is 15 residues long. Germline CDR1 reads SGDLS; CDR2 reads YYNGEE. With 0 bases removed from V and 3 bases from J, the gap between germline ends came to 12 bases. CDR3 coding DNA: TGTGCCAGCAGCGTAGACGCGGGGGTCGACTATGGCTACACCTTC. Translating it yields CASSVDAGVDYGYTF.

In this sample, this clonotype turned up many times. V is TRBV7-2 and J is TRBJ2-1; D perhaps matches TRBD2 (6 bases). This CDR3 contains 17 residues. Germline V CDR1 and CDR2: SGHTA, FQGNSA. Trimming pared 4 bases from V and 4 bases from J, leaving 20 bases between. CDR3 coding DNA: TGTGCCAGCAGCTACCCCCTCTTGGCGGGGAAATACAATGAGCAGTTCTTC. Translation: CASSYPLLAGKYNEQFF. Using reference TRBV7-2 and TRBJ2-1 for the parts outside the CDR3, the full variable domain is GAGVSQSPSNKVTEKGKDVELRCDPISGHTALYWYRQSLGQGLEFLIYFQGNSAPDKSGLPSDRFSAERTGGSVSTLTIQRTQQEDSAVYLCASSYPLLAGKYNEQFFGPGTRLTVL.

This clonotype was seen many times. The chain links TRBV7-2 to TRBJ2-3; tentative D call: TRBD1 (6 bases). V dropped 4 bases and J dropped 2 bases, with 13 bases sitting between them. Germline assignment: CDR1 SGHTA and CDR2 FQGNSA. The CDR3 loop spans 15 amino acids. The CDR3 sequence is CASSSRGLTTDTQYF. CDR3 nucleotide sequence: TGTGCCAGCAGCTCCAGGGGTCTTACCACAGATACGCAGTATTTT.

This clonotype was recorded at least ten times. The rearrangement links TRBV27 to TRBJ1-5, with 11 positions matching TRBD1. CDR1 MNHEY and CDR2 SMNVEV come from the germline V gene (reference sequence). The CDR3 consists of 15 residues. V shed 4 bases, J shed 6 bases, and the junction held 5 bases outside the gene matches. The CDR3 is CASSSADRGLQPQHF. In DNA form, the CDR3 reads TGTGCCAGCAGTTCAGCGGACAGGGGGCTTCAGCCCCAGCATTTT.

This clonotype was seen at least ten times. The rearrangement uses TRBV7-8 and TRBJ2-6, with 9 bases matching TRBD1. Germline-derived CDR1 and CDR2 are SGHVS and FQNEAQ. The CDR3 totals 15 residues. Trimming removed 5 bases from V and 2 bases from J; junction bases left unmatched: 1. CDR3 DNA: TGTGCCAGCAGCAGGACAGGGGCTGGGGCCAACGTCCTGACTTTC. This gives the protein CASSRTGAGANVLTF.

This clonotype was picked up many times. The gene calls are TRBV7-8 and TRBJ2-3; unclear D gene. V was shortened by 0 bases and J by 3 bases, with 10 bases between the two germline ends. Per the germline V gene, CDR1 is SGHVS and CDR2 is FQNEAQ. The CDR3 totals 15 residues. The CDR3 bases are TGTGCCAGCAGCTTAGCTCGATTTGGGACAGATACGCAGTATTTT. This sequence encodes CASSLARFGTDTQYF. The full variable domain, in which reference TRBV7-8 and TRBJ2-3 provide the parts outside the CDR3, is GAGVSQSPRYKVAKRGQDVALRCDPISGHVSLFWYQQALGQGPEFLTYFQNEAQLDKSGLPSDRFFAERPEGSVSTLKIQRTQQEDSAVYLCASSLARFGTDTQYFGPGTRLTVL.

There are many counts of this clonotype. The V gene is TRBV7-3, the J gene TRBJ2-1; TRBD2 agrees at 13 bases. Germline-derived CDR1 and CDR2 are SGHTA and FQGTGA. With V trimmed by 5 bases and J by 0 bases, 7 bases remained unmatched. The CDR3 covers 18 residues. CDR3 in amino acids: CASSPTSGGVGSYNEQFF. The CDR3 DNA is TGTGCCAGCAGCCCCACTAGCGGGGGGGTTGGCTCCTACAATGAGCAGTTCTTC.

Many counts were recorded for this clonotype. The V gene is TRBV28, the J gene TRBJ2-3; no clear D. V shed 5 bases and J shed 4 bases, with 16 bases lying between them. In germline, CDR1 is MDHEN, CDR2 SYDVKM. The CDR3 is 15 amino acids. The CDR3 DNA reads TGTGCCAGCAGTAAGGACCCCTTATTGGCAGATACGCAGTATTTT. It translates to CASSKDPLLADTQYF.

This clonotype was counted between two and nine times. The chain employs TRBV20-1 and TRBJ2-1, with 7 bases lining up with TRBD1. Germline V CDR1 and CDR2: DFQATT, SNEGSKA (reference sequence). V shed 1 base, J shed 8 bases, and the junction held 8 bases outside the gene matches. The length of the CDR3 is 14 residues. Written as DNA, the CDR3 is TGCAGTGCTAGAGCACAGGGGTTTCGGGATGAGCAGTTCTTC. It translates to CSARAQGFRDEQFF.